This TCR beta chain was identified in a study of OX40 agonist ivuxolimab in advanced cancers. Study information: Every 2 weeks, ivuxolimab was infused into the patients intravenously at between 0.01 and 10 mg/kg.

Measured with immunoSEQ multiplex PCR; TCRdb has only the in-frame clones, and not every one. The sample yields roughly 70,000 clones, roughly 80% seen once. The CDR3 covers 21 residues. The V segment lost 0 bases and the J segment 1 base; nucleotides outside the gene matches: 15. Enrollment shut out patients with autoimmune disease history or systemic immunosuppression. Baseline was the first blood sampling point, followed by cycle 4 day 1 and cycle 7 day 1. The receptor's source is an adult with an advanced solid tumor such as melanoma, head and neck, liver or kidney cancer. The sequences come from CD4+ or CD8+ T cells sorted from blood, collected in a trial of the OX40 agonist ivuxolimab. The rearrangement links TRBV23-1 to TRBJ1-3; 10 bases map to TRBD1. TRBV23-1 is an ORF; its function is uncertain. CDR3 nucleotide sequence: TGCGCCAGCAGTCAATCGGCGTCGGGACAGGGGTCCGAACTGTCTGGAAACACCATATATTTT. Its translation is CASSQSASGQGSELSGNTIYF.